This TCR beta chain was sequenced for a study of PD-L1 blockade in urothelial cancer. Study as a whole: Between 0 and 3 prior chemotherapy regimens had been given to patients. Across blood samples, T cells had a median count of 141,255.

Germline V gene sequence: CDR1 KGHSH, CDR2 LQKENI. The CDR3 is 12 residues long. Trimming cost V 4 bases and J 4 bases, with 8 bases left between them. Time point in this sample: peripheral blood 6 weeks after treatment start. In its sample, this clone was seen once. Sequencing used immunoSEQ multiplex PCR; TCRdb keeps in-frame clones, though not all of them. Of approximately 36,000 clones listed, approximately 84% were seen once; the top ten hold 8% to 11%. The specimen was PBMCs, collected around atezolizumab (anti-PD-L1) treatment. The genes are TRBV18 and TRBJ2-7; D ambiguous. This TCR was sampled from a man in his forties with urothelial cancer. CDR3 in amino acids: CASSLGSYEQYF. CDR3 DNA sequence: TGTGCCAGCTCACTCGGGTCTTACGAGCAGTACTTC.